Below, one T cell receptor beta chain is given with its context. Investigators sourced about 2 micrograms of genomic DNA from cryopreserved PBMCs for TCR beta libraries. These data originate in a study of cytotoxic CD8 clonotypes in ibrutinib-treated CLL. About the study: Productive templates per sample averaged approximately 250,000; productive rearrangements, approximately 96,000.

Germline V gives CDR1 LGHNA, CDR2 YSLEER. Trimming shortened V by 5 bases and J by 7 bases, and 9 bases separated the two germline ends. The CDR3 consists of 12 residues. TCRdb's copy holds only in-frame clones and misses some; the assay was immunoSEQ multiplex PCR. Counted here are around 250,000 clones, 60% to 75% occurring once; the ten biggest clones make up roughly 15%. The chain has TRBV4-3 and TRBJ2-1; a weak D match, TRBD1 (6 bases). Sequencing used PBMCs, obtained after 24 months of ibrutinib treatment. The clonotype comes from a human donor with chronic lymphocytic leukemia. CDR3: CASSAQGNEQFF. CDR3 nucleotide sequence: TGCGCCAGCAGCGCACAGGGAAATGAGCAGTTCTTC.